This T cell receptor (beta chain) is drawn from a study of cytomegalovirus exposure and HLA in healthy donors. General observations from the study: Later analysis identified several of the most significant clusters that appeared linked to common viral pathogens. The CMV antigen specificity of a few CMV-associated chains was confirmed through in vitro analysis. Cytomegalovirus status was reportedly diagnosed by the classifier with high sensitivity and specificity. Sequencing depth across donors, presence/absence analyses assumed, was roughly uniform.

Primers included in the PCR were 60 Vbeta and 13 Jbeta primers. Produced via immunoSEQ multiplex PCR; TCRdb's table is partial and in-frame only. The sample records around 100,000 clones, less than 70% being singletons. Germline CDR1 SEHNR, CDR2 FQNEAQ (reference sequence). The CDR3 totals 14 residues. The ends were cut back, 4 bases at V and 3 bases at J, with 10 bases in the middle. As to this clone: Antigen: not known.

Sequences were obtained from PBMCs. This sequence joins TRBV7-9 and TRBJ2-1; possible D gene TRBD2, 5 bases. The clonotype originates from a woman in her 30s in good health and CMV-seronegative. As DNA, the CDR3 is TGTGCCAGCAGCTACACTAGTTTCTACAATGAGCAGTTCTTC. Its protein is CASSYTSFYNEQFF.